Detailed here is one T cell receptor beta chain. TCRdb keeps only in-frame clones here, not all; method: immunoSEQ multiplex PCR. The sample lists about 120,000 clones, approximately 91% occurring once. This specimen belongs to a study of T cell responses to AZD1222 COVID-19 vaccine. Germline values: CDR1 SEHNR, CDR2 FQNEAQ (reference sequence). V shed 8 bases and J shed 7 bases, with 27 bases lying between them. The CDR3 is made up of 16 amino acids. The sequence derives from an adult in good health. The chain recombines TRBV7-9 with TRBJ2-7; D is tentatively TRBD1 or TRBD2 (7 bases each). This specimen consisted of peripheral blood, obtained on day 0 of AZD1222 vaccination. In DNA, the CDR3 is TGTGCCAGCCGCGACCCGCGGGGGACAGTGGGGGCAGAGCAGTACTTC. It is translated as CASRDPRGTVGAEQYF.